The 21 T cell receptor beta chains presented below share a single source sample, sequenced in a study of beta chain features in type 1 diabetes. Study observations and caveats: TCRB CDR3s were moderately but significantly shorter in Type 1 diabetes patients in all four CD4+ subsets.

The antigens these receptors bind are not known. TCRB transcripts that were expressed got sequenced, as all of the isolated RNA had been reverse transcribed. Clones were sequenced by immunoSEQ multiplex PCR, and TCRdb holds only the in-frame ones, with some missing. The sample has roughly 150,000 clones, roughly 8% seen once. What was sequenced was central memory CD4+ T cells from blood. These receptors originate from a woman aged 40 to 55 with type 1 diabetes.

The CDR3 region has the DNA TGTGCCAGCTCACCAGATACGGGACAGGGCCAAGCTTTCTTT. The encoded protein is CASSPDTGQGQAFF. The rearrangement links TRBV18 to TRBJ1-1; 9 nucleotides align to TRBD1. This CDR3 has 14 amino acids. V was clipped by 2 bases and J by 9 bases; unmatched bases: 7. Germline loops: CDR1 KGHSH, CDR2 LQKENI.

This clone showed up just a few times. This chain connects TRBV7-2 to TRBJ1-3, with a weak D call TRBD1 (5 bases). The CDR3 has 14 amino acids. V lost 3 bases to trimming and J lost 4 bases, with 10 bases between them. Germline V CDR1 and CDR2: SGHTA, FQGNSA. CDR3 residues: CASSFGGYGNTIYF. The DNA of the CDR3 is TGTGCCAGCAGCTTCGGGGGATACGGAAACACCATATATTTT.

This chain links TRBV15 with TRBJ1-1; 8 bases map to TRBD1. The CDR3 has 15 residues. The trim removed 5 bases at V and 6 bases at J, leaving 11 bases unmatched. The germline CDR1 and CDR2 sequences are LNHNV and YYDKDF (reference sequence). The CDR3 DNA sequence: TGTGCCACCAGCCCTGGACAGGGAATCGCCGCTGAAGCTTTCTTT. Amino acids: CATSPGQGIAAEAFF.

For the CDR3, the DNA is TGTGCCTGGAGGGGACAGCCTAATGAAAAACTGTTTTTT. Translation: CAWRGQPNEKLFF. V is TRBV30 and J is TRBJ1-4, with 7 bases lining up with TRBD1. There are 13 residues in the CDR3. The germline CDR1 and CDR2 sequences are GTSNPN and SVGIG (reference sequence). Trimming took 3 bases from V and 3 from J; bases not matched to a gene: 1.

The chain joins TRBV6-5 to TRBJ1-2; 9 bases agree with TRBD1. CDR1 MNHEY and CDR2 SVGAGI come from the germline V gene. The CDR3 sequence is 13 residues long. The trim removed 5 bases at V and 5 bases at J, leaving 3 bases unmatched. CDR3 amino acids: CASSQTGGYGYTF. As DNA, the CDR3 is TGTGCCAGCAGTCAGACAGGGGGATATGGCTACACCTTC.

This clone was counted between two and nine times. V and J are TRBV7-7 and TRBJ2-2, with D maybe TRBD2 (6 bases). From germline, CDR1 is SSHAT and CDR2 FNYEAQ (reference sequence). V shed 5 bases and J shed 2 bases, with 9 bases lying between them. The CDR3 loop spans 14 amino acids. The CDR3 DNA follows: TGTGCCAGCAGCCCGGGGACTAACACCGGGGAGCTGTTTTTT. This translates into CASSPGTNTGELFF.

V is TRBV5-1 and J is TRBJ2-7; a possible D gene is TRBD1 (6 bases). The germline gives CDR1 SGHRS, CDR2 YFSETQ. V was cut by 4 bases and J by 1 base, with 12 bases left in between. The CDR3 loop spans 14 amino acids. The CDR3 region is CASSSAGASYEQYF. The CDR3, as DNA: TGCGCCAGCAGCAGTGCAGGGGCATCCTACGAGCAGTACTTC.

This clone was counted a few times. The V call is TRBV4-1, the J call TRBJ2-2; 8 nucleotides line up with TRBD1. The CDR3 extends over 15 amino acids. Germline V gene lookup returns CDR1 MGHRA and CDR2 YSYEKL. J gave up 8 bases and V 2 bases, and 7 bases lay outside the gene matches. The CDR3 sequence: CASSQLRQGAGELFF. In DNA, the CDR3 is TGCGCCAGCAGCCAATTGAGGCAGGGGGCGGGGGAGCTGTTTTTT.

This chain links TRBV7-3 with TRBJ2-2; D gene ambiguous. The CDR3 is 13 residues long. Germline CDR1 SGHTA, CDR2 FQGTGA. Trimming shortened V by 5 bases and J by 6 bases, and 10 bases separated the two germline ends. The CDR3 region has the DNA TGTGCCAGCAGCCCACAACATCCCGGGGAGCTGTTTTTT. It specifies CASSPQHPGELFF.

This chain joins TRBV2 and TRBJ2-5; TRBD2 matches at 11 bases. V lost 11 bases, J lost 5 bases, and 7 bases stayed unmatched. CDR1 SNHLY and CDR2 FYNNEI come from the germline V gene. This CDR3 comprises 13 residues. CDR3 protein: CAGGLAVVETQYF. The CDR3 DNA follows: TGTGCCGGGGGACTAGCGGTGGTTGAGACCCAGTACTTC.

This chain links TRBV4-3 with TRBJ2-1, with D perhaps TRBD2 (5 bases). The germline gives CDR1 LGHNA, CDR2 YSLEER. V lost 1 base and J lost 9, with 10 bases in between. CDR3 length: 13 residues. The CDR3 DNA reads as TGCGCCAGCAGCCAAGGAGAGGGCCGTGAGCAGTTCTTC. Translating gives CASSQGEGREQFF.

This clone appeared a few times. The rearrangement links TRBV9 to TRBJ2-2; 9 bases are a match to TRBD1. Germline loops: CDR1 SGDLS, CDR2 YYNGEE. The CDR3 is 16 amino acids. The V segment lost 0 bases and the J segment 4 bases; nucleotides outside the gene matches: 4. Written as DNA, the CDR3 is TGTGCCAGCAGCGTAGGACAGGGGGTGCTCACCGGGGAGCTGTTTTTT. Translated: CASSVGQGVLTGELFF.

This clone showed up many times. The chain links TRBV30 to TRBJ2-7, with D possibly matching TRBD1 (6 bases). Between the trimmed V and J ends, which lost 2 bases and 4 bases, there was a span of 9 bases. This CDR3 has 12 amino acids. Per the germline V gene, CDR1 is GTSNPN and CDR2 is SVGIG (reference sequence). The CDR3 sequence: CAWSWGQYEQYF. In DNA, the CDR3 is TGTGCCTGGAGTTGGGGGCAGTACGAGCAGTACTTC.

Note on this clone: In the same sample, other DNA sequences code for this CDR3. The CDR3 DNA reads TGTGCCAGCAGCCATGACGGGGGGGCGAACACTGAAGCTTTCTTT. Translating it yields CASSHDGGANTEAFF. V gene TRBV4-2 combines with J gene TRBJ1-1; D may be TRBD1 (6 bases). This CDR3 contains 15 residues. Germline V lookup: CDR1 LGHNA, CDR2 YNFKEQ. Trimming cost V 3 bases and J 1 base, with 12 bases left between them.

This chain connects TRBV5-4 to TRBJ2-1, with a possible D match to TRBD2 (5 bases). The CDR3 extends over 15 amino acids. Per the germline V gene, CDR1 is SGHNT and CDR2 is YYREEE (reference sequence). V lost 2 bases and J 3 bases, leaving 12 bases between the germline ends. The CDR3 DNA sequence: TGTGCCAGCAGCTTATCGTGGGAGTTCTACAATGAGCAGTTCTTC. Residues: CASSLSWEFYNEQFF.

The chain joins TRBV4-2 to TRBJ1-2; 10 nucleotides match TRBD1. The trim removed 5 bases at V and 1 base at J, leaving 4 bases unmatched. The CDR3 has 15 residues. CDR1 LGHNA and CDR2 YNFKEQ come from the germline V gene. The CDR3 DNA is TGTGCCAGCAGCAGAGGGACAGGGGATAACTATGGCTACACCTTC. Translation gives CASSRGTGDNYGYTF.

DNA of the CDR3: TGTGCCAGCAGCCCAGGCCGGGACAGGGGGAAAGGCTACACCTTC. This codes for CASSPGRDRGKGYTF. The chain joins TRBV7-3 to TRBJ1-2; TRBD1 matches 11 bases. V was clipped by 5 bases and J by 8 bases; unmatched bases: 10. The V gene's germline CDR1 is SGHTA and CDR2 FQGTGA. The length of the CDR3 is 15 residues.

J is TRBJ1-1 and V is TRBV7-9, with TRBD1 as a possible D gene (6 bases). The CDR3 runs to 13 residues. V gave up 5 bases and J gave up 3 bases, with 10 bases separating them. CDR1 SEHNR and CDR2 FQNEAQ come from the germline V gene (reference sequence). CDR3 DNA: TGTGCCAGCAGCCAGGGGATGGACACTGAAGCTTTCTTT. Amino acid sequence: CASSQGMDTEAFF.

This clone was observed a few times. The chain joins TRBV19 to TRBJ1-1; the match to TRBD1 covers 9 bases. This CDR3 spans 15 amino acids. V lost 5 bases, J lost 2 bases, and 6 bases stayed unmatched. Germline values: CDR1 LNHDA, CDR2 SQIVND (reference sequence). The CDR3 region has the DNA TGTGCCAGTAGTCCGGGGACAGGGATCAACACTGAAGCTTTCTTT. Translated, it gives CASSPGTGINTEAFF. Full variable domain (rest looked up from reference TRBV19 and TRBJ1-1): DGGITQSPKYLFRKEGQNVTLSCEQNLNHDAMYWYRQDPGQGLRLIYYSQIVNDFQKGDIAEGYSVSREKKESFPLTVTSAQKNPTAFYLCASSPGTGINTEAFFGQGTRLTVV.

This clone was seen a few times. The chain has TRBV2 and TRBJ1-2, with TRBD1 matching 9 bases. This CDR3 is built from 14 residues. J was trimmed by 6 bases and V by 3 bases; bases with no gene match: 5. Germline loops: CDR1 SNHLY, CDR2 FYNNEI. CDR3 loop: CASSETGGWDGYTF. CDR3 nucleotides: TGTGCCAGCAGTGAGACAGGGGGTTGGGATGGCTACACCTTC.

V is TRBV25-1 and J is TRBJ1-2, with TRBD1 matching over 8 bases. The germline V gene encodes CDR1 MGHDK and CDR2 SYGVNS. V dropped 3 bases and J dropped 3; count of bases not matched to a gene: 6. The CDR3 totals 15 residues. The CDR3 coding sequence is TGTGCCAGCAGTGATTCGACAGGGGTACACTATGGCTACACCTTC. Residues: CASSDSTGVHYGYTF.